One and the same sample provided the 18 T cell receptor beta chains below, sequenced in a study of blood T cell repertoires in COVID-19. Produced via immunoSEQ multiplex PCR; TCRdb's table is partial and in-frame only. The table includes 250,000 to 350,000 clones, 65% to 85% detected once. The sequenced material came from peripheral blood. The source is a person aged 70 to 79 with COVID-19, enrolled during active disease.

In its sample, this clone was seen once. This chain uses TRBV19 with TRBJ1-1; 8 bases fit TRBD1. V shed 4 bases, J shed 3 bases, and the junction held 4 bases outside the gene matches. The CDR3 spans 14 residues. The V gene's germline CDR1 is LNHDA and CDR2 SQIVND (reference sequence). CDR3 nucleotides: TGTGCCAGTAGTACCGGACAGGGACACACTGAAGCTTTCTTT. Protein: CASSTGQGHTEAFF.

The chain couples TRBV6-2 or TRBV6-3 to TRBJ2-3; 8 bases align to TRBD2. From germline, CDR1 is MNHEY and CDR2 SVGEGT. Trimming at V came to 2 bases and at J to 4 bases, leaving 11 bases not matched to a gene. The CDR3 is 17 amino acids. As DNA, the CDR3 is TGTGCCAGCAGTTACCCCTCGAGCGGGAGAGAATCAGATACGCAGTATTTT. This codes for CASSYPSSGRESDTQYF.

The J gene is TRBJ1-1, the V gene TRBV5-4; a weak D match, TRBD1 (5 bases). Deletions cut 4 bases from V and 5 bases from J, with 24 bases between. Per the germline V gene, CDR1 is SGHNT and CDR2 is YYREEE (reference sequence). The CDR3 is 17 amino acids. The CDR3 DNA sequence: TGTGCCAGCAGCCGGACGATTGGTGTACAGGCTGAGACTGAAGCTTTCTTT. As protein: CASSRTIGVQAETEAFF.

J is TRBJ1-6 and V is TRBV3-1 (or the pseudogene TRBV3-2); 9 nucleotides align to TRBD1. The CDR3 loop spans 18 amino acids. The V gene end was trimmed by 4 bases and the J gene end by 6 bases; junction bases not matched to a gene: 13. CDR1 and CDR2 (germline): LGHDT, YNNKEL (reference sequence). CDR3 loop: CASSRFEPGQGVNSPLHF. The CDR3 nucleotides are TGTGCCAGCAGCCGCTTCGAACCGGGACAGGGCGTTAATTCACCCCTCCACTTT.

The gene calls are TRBV6-5 and TRBJ1-2; 9 bases line up with TRBD1. This CDR3 has 14 residues. The V segment lost 6 bases and the J segment 7 bases; nucleotides outside the gene matches: 9. Germline V gene lookup returns CDR1 MNHEY and CDR2 SVGAGI. The CDR3 sequence: CASRMRTGEVGYTF. The CDR3 nucleotides are TGTGCCAGCAGAATGAGGACAGGGGAAGTTGGCTACACCTTC.

The chain links TRBV10-3 to TRBJ2-3, with 9 bases matching TRBD1. Germline CDR1 is ENHRY and CDR2 is SYGVKD. The CDR3 length is 16 residues. V was clipped by 6 bases and J by 5 bases; unmatched bases: 12. CDR3 amino acids: CAIRGTGSAFGDTQYF. As DNA, the CDR3 is TGTGCCATCAGGGGGACAGGGTCAGCTTTTGGAGATACGCAGTATTTT.

The chain links TRBV24-1 to TRBJ2-4, with a weak D call TRBD2 (5 bases). CDR3 length: 19 amino acids. From germline, CDR1 is KGHDR and CDR2 SFDVKD. V lost 5 bases to trimming and J lost 1 base, with 23 bases between them. This CDR3 is CATSGVGEPYLGAKNIQYF. The CDR3 DNA sequence: TGTGCCACCAGTGGTGTCGGGGAACCTTATTTGGGGGCCAAAAACATTCAGTACTTC.

V is TRBV24-1 and J is TRBJ1-5; 7 bases are a match to TRBD1. The CDR3 is 16 residues long. Germline CDR1 and CDR2: KGHDR and SFDVKD. The trim removed 3 bases at V and 5 bases at J, leaving 9 bases unmatched. In nucleotides, the CDR3 is TGTGCCACCAGTGATCCAGCAACAGGGGATTATCAGCCCCAGCATTTT. This codes for CATSDPATGDYQPQHF.

The V call is TRBV10-3, the J call TRBJ2-7; a weak D match, TRBD1 (6 bases). Germline V gene data show CDR1 as ENHRY and CDR2 as SYGVKD. This CDR3 has 18 amino acids. Trimming cost V 4 bases and J 1 base, with 23 bases left between them. This chain's CDR3 is CAISAMDRQNRGSYEQYF. In DNA form, the CDR3 reads TGTGCCATCAGTGCTATGGACAGACAAAACCGAGGGTCCTACGAGCAGTACTTC.

The chain links TRBV6-1 to TRBJ1-6; a possible D gene is TRBD1 (5 bases). Trimming took off 2 bases at V and 12 bases at J, with 23 bases between the two ends. This CDR3 is built from 17 residues. Per the germline V gene, CDR1 is MNHNS and CDR2 is SASEGT. The CDR3 loop reads CASSEPGNRGRTRPLHF. The CDR3 DNA sequence: TGTGCCAGCAGTGAACCAGGTAATCGTGGCAGGACAAGACCCCTCCACTTT.

This chain joins TRBV27 and TRBJ1-1, with 7 bases aligning to TRBD1. The CDR3 loop spans 13 amino acids. Germline V CDR1 and CDR2: MNHEY, SMNVEV (reference sequence). J was trimmed by 8 bases and V by 0 bases; bases with no gene match: 3. The CDR3 reads CASSLSTGIEAFF. Here the CDR3 DNA reads TGTGCCAGCAGTTTATCGACAGGGATCGAAGCTTTCTTT.

J is TRBJ2-1 and V is TRBV7-2, with 7 bases fitting TRBD1. Trimming removed 3 bases from V and 5 bases from J; junction bases left unmatched: 7. Looked up from germline, CDR1 is SGHTA and CDR2 is FQGNSA. CDR3 size: 15 residues. CDR3 region: CASSFNRGLHNEQFF. CDR3 sequence (DNA): TGTGCCAGCAGCTTCAACAGGGGTCTCCACAATGAGCAGTTCTTC. The entire variable domain, with the rest obtained from reference TRBV7-2 and TRBJ2-1, is as follows: GAGVSQSPSNKVTEKGKDVELRCDPISGHTALYWYRQSLGQGLEFLIYFQGNSAPDKSGLPSDRFSAERTGGSVSTLTIQRTQQEDSAVYLCASSFNRGLHNEQFFGPGTRLTVL.

The chain links TRBV11-3 to TRBJ2-3, with TRBD2 identical over 7 bases. V trimming: 5 bases; J trimming: 4 bases; junction bases outside the gene matches: 6. CDR1 is SGHNT and CDR2 is YENEEA in the germline V gene. The CDR3 is 14 residues long. The chain's CDR3 is CASSRERGADTQYF. CDR3 nucleotide sequence: TGTGCCAGCAGCCGCGAGCGGGGTGCAGATACGCAGTATTTT.

The chain combines TRBV30 with TRBJ2-7, with 7 bases aligning to TRBD1. The CDR3 loop spans 14 amino acids. Germline trimming cut 5 bases from V and 1 base from J; bases unmatched to any gene: 8. Germline V gene data show CDR1 as GTSNPN and CDR2 as SVGIG (reference sequence). The CDR3 loop reads CAWERGLGSYEQYF. In nucleotides, the CDR3 is TGTGCCTGGGAGAGGGGGCTGGGGTCCTACGAGCAGTACTTC.

This chain connects TRBV28 to TRBJ2-1, with 7 bases fitting TRBD2. Germline loops: CDR1 MDHEN, CDR2 SYDVKM. V lost 2 bases, J lost 10 bases, and 2 bases stayed unmatched. The length of the CDR3 is 12 residues. The CDR3 loop is CASSLPGGEQFF. CDR3 sequence (DNA): TGTGCCAGCAGTTTACCGGGAGGCGAGCAGTTCTTC.

The chain is built from TRBV10-1 and TRBJ2-7; the D gene is possibly TRBD1 (6 bases). Trimming shortened V by 7 bases and J by 2 bases, and 12 bases separated the two germline ends. There are 13 residues in the CDR3. CDR1 and CDR2 from the germline V gene are WNHNN and SYGVQD (reference sequence). The CDR3 DNA reads as TGCGCCAGCAATCCGACAGGAACCTACGAGCAGTACTTC. Amino acid sequence: CASNPTGTYEQYF.

This chain uses TRBV4-1 with TRBJ2-3; the match to TRBD2 covers 10 bases. Per germline, CDR1 MGHRA and CDR2 YSYEKL. This CDR3 has 16 residues. V lost 5 bases and J lost 3; bases outside the gene matches: 8. The DNA for the CDR3 is TGCGCCAGCAGCAACAGCGGGAGGGCAGGTACAGATACGCAGTATTTT. Protein: CASSNSGRAGTDTQYF.

J is TRBJ2-7 and V is TRBV27, with a possible D match to TRBD2 (6 bases). Per the germline V gene, CDR1 is MNHEY and CDR2 is SMNVEV (reference sequence). V lost 5 bases to trimming and J lost 5 bases, with 13 bases between them. This CDR3 spans 13 amino acids. The CDR3 region is CASSKESGHEQYF. In DNA, the CDR3 is TGTGCCAGCAGTAAAGAAAGCGGGCACGAGCAGTACTTC.